One sample yielded the 3 T cell receptor beta chains listed below, sequenced in a study of T cells in Graves' hyperthyroidism and ophthalmopathy. Amplified regions were TCR beta CDR3 sequences from RNA transcripts. Initially, a first-round RT-PCR of the TCR CDR3 employed the HTBI primer set. One entry per CDR3 protein, called by TCRdb with MiXCR from the multiplex PCR reads. Of 330,000 or so distinct CDR3 sequences in the sample, around a fifth were seen once. Material for sequencing was blood. All receptors derive from a man aged 50 to 60 with Graves' ophthalmopathy.

The gene calls are TRBV20-1 and TRBJ1-3; 7 bases align to TRBD1. The CDR3 runs to 14 residues. In germline, CDR1 is DFQATT, CDR2 SNEGSKA (reference sequence). The V segment lost 4 bases and the J segment 2 bases; nucleotides outside the gene matches: 5. Written as DNA, the CDR3 is TGCAGTGCTACCCAGGGGGACGCTGGAAACACCATATATTTT. This codes for CSATQGDAGNTIYF.

This clonotype has a handful of counts. V gene TRBV19 combines with J gene TRBJ2-7; 10 nucleotides line up with TRBD1. Germline-derived CDR1 and CDR2 are LNHDA and SQIVND (reference sequence). V shed 9 bases, J shed 0 bases, and the junction held 8 bases outside the gene matches. This CDR3 is built from 15 residues. CDR3 protein: CASGRGQGSSYEQYF. CDR3 nucleotide sequence: TGTGCCAGCGGAAGGGGACAGGGGAGCTCCTACGAGCAGTACTTC.

This clonotype was picked up many times. This sequence joins TRBV28 and TRBJ1-5; TRBD1 aligns across 7 bases. V lost 5 bases, J lost 1 base, and 5 bases stayed unmatched. CDR1 and CDR2 (germline): MDHEN, SYDVKM. The CDR3 has 15 amino acids. The CDR3 sequence is CASSRQGSSNQPQHF. The CDR3 DNA reads as TGTGCCAGCAGTAGACAGGGATCGAGCAATCAGCCCCAGCATTTT.